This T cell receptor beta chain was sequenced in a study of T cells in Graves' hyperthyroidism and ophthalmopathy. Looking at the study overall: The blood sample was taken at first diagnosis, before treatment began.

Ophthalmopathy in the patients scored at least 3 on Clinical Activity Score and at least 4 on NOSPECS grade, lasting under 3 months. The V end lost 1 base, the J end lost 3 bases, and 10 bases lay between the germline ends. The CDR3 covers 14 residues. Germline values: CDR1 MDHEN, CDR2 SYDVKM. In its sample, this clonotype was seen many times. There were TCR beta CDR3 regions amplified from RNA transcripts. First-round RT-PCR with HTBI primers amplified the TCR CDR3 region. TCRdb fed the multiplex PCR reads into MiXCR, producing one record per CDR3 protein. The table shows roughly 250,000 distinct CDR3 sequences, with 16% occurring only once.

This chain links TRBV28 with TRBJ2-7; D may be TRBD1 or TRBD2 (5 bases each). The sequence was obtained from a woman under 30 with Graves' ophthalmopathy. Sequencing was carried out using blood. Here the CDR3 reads CASSLSAGSYEQYF. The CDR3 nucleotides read TGTGCCAGCAGTTTATCCGCAGGGAGCTACGAGCAGTACTTC.